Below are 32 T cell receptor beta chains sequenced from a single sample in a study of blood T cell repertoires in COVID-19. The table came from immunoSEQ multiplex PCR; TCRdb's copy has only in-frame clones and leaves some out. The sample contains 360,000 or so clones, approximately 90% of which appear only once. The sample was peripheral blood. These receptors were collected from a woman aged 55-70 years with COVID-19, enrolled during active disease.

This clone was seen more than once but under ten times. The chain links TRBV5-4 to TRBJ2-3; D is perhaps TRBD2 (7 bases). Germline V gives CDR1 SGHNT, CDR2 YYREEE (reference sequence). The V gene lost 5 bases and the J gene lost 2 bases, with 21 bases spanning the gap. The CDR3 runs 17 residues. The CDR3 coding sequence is TGTGCCAGCAGACACGGGGGAGGGGGGGCCTTCACAGATACGCAGTATTTT. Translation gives CASRHGGGGAFTDTQYF.

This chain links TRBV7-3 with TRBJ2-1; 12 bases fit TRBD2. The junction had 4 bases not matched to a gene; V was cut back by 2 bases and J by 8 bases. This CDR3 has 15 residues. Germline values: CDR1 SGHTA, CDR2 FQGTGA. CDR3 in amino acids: CASSLLAGGPYEQFF. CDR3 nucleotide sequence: TGTGCCAGCAGCTTACTAGCGGGGGGGCCCTATGAGCAGTTCTTC. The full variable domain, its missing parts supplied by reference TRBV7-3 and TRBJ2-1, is GAGVSQTPSNKVTEKGKYVELRCDPISGHTALYWYRQSLGQGPEFLIYFQGTGAADDSGLPNDRFFAVRPEGSVSTLKIQRTERGDSAVYLCASSLLAGGPYEQFFGPGTRLTVL.

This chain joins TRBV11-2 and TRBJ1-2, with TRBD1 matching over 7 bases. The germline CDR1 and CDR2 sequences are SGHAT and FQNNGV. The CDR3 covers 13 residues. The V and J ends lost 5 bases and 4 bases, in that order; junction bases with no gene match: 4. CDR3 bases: TGTGCCAGCAGCCCAGGGGGAACCTATGGCTACACCTTC. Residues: CASSPGGTYGYTF.

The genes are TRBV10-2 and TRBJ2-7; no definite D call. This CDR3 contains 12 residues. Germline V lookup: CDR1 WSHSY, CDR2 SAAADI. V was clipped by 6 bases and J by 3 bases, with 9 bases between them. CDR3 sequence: CASSFQDYEQYF. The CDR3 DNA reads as TGCGCCAGCAGCTTCCAGGACTACGAGCAGTACTTC.

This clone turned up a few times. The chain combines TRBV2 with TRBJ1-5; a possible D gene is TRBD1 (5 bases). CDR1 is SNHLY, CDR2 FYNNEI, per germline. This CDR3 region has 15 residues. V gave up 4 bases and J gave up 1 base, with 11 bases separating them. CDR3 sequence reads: CASSAISGSNQPQHF. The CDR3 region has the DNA TGTGCCAGCAGTGCAATATCAGGGAGCAATCAGCCCCAGCATTTT.

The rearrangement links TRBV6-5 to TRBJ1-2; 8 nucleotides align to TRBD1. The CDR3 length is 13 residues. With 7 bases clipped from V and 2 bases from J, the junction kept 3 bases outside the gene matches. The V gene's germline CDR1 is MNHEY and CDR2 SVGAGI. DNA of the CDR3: TGTGCCAGCACAGCAGGGGGCAACTATGGCTACACCTTC. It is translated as CASTAGGNYGYTF.

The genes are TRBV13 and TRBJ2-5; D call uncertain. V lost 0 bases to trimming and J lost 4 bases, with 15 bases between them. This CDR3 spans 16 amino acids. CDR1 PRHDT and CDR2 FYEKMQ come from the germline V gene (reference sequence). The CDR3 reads CASSLGRLNSGETQYF. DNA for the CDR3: TGTGCCAGCAGCTTAGGCCGGTTGAACTCAGGAGAGACCCAGTACTTC.

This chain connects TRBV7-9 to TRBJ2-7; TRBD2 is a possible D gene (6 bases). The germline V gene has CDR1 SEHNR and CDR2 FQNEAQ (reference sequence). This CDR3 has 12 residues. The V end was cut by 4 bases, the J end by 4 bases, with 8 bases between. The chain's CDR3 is CASSWDLYEQYF. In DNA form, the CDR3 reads TGTGCCAGCAGCTGGGACTTATACGAGCAGTACTTC.

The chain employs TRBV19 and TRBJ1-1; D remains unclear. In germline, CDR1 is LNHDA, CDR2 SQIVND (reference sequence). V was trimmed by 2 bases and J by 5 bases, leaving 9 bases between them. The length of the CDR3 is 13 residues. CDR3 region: CASSIQSGTEAFF. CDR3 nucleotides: TGTGCCAGTAGTATACAGTCGGGAACTGAAGCTTTCTTT.

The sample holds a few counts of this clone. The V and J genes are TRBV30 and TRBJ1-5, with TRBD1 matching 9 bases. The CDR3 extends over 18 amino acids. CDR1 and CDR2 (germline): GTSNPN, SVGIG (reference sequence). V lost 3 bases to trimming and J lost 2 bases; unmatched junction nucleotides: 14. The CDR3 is CAWRSGTGSSRGNQPQHF. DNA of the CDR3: TGTGCCTGGAGATCCGGGACAGGGAGTAGTAGGGGCAATCAGCCCCAGCATTTT.

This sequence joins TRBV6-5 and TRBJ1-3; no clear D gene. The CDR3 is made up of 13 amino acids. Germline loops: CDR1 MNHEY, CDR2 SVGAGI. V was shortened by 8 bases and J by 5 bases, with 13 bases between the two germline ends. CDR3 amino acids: CASVDLGRNTIYF. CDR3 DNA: TGTGCCAGCGTGGACTTGGGCAGAAACACCATATATTTT.

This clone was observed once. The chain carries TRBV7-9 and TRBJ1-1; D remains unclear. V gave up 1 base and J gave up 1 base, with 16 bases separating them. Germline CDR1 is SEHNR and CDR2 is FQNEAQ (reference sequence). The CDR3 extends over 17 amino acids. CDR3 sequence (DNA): TGTGCCAGCAGCTTAGAAGGATCTAGCACAGCGAACACTGAAGCTTTCTTT. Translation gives CASSLEGSSTANTEAFF. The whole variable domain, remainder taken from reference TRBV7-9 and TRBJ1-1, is DTGVSQNPRHKITKRGQNVTFRCDPISEHNRLYWYRQTLGQGPEFLTYFQNEAQLEKSRLLSDRFSAERPKGSFSTLEIQRTEQGDSAMYLCASSLEGSSTANTEAFFGQGTRLTVV.

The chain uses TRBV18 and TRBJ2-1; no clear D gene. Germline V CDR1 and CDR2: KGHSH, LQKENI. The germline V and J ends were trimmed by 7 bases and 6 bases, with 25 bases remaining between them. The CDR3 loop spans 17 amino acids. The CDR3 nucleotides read TGTGCCAGCTACCCACAAAGCATGGTTCGGCTAGGCAATGAGCAGTTCTTC. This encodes CASYPQSMVRLGNEQFF.

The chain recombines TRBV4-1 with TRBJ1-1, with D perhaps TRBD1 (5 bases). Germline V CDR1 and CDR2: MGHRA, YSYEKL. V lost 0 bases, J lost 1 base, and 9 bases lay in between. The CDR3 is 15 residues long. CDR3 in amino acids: CASSQEQGRNTEAFF. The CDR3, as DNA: TGCGCCAGCAGCCAAGAGCAGGGTCGGAACACTGAAGCTTTCTTT.

CDR3 nucleotides: TGTGCCAGCAGTCGTTGGACAGTCACAGCCTACGAGCAGTACTTC. Translated: CASSRWTVTAYEQYF. The V gene is TRBV6-5, the J gene TRBJ2-7; tentatively, D is TRBD1 (6 bases). This CDR3 comprises 15 residues. CDR1 and CDR2 (germline): MNHEY, SVGAGI. The V and J ends lost 5 bases and 2 bases respectively, with 16 bases between them.

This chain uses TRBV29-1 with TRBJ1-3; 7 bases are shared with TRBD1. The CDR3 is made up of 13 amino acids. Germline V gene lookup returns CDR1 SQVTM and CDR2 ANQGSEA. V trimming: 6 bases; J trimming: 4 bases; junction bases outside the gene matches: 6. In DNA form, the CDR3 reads TGCAGCGTCCGAACAGGGGAGGGAAACACCATATATTTT. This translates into CSVRTGEGNTIYF. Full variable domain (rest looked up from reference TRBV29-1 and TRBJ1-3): SAVISQKPSRDICQRGTSLTIQCQVDSQVTMMFWYRQQPGQSLTLIATANQGSEATYESGFVIDKFPISRPNLTFSTLTVSNMSPEDSSIYLCSVRTGEGNTIYFGEGSWLTVV.

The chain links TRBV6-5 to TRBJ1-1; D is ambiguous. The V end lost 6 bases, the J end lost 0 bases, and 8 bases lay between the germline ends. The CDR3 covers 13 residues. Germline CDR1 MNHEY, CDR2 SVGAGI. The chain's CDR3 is CASRRQMNTEAFF. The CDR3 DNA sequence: TGTGCCAGCAGGAGACAAATGAACACTGAAGCTTTCTTT.

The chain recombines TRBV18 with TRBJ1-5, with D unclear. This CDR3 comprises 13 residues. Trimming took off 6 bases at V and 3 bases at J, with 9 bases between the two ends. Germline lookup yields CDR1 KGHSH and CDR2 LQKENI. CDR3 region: CASSVGLNQPQHF. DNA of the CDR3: TGTGCCAGCTCGGTTGGACTCAATCAGCCCCAGCATTTT. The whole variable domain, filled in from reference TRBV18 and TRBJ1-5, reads NAGVMQNPRHLVRRRGQEARLRCSPMKGHSHVYWYRQLPEEGLKFMVYLQKENIIDESGMPKERFSAEFPKEGPSILRIQQVVRGDSAAYFCASSVGLNQPQHFGDGTRLSIL.

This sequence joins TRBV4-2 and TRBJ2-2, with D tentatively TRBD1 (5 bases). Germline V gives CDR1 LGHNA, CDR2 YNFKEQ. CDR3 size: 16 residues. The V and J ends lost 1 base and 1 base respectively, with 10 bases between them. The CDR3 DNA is TGTGCCAGCAGCCAAGTTGGTCAGGGGAACACCGGGGAGCTGTTTTTT. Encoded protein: CASSQVGQGNTGELFF.

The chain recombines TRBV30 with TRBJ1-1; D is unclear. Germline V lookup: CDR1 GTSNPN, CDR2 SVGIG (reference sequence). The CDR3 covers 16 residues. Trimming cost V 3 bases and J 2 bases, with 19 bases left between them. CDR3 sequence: CAWSGGWAVSNTEAFF. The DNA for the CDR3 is TGTGCCTGGAGCGGCGGGTGGGCCGTATCCAACACTGAAGCTTTCTTT.

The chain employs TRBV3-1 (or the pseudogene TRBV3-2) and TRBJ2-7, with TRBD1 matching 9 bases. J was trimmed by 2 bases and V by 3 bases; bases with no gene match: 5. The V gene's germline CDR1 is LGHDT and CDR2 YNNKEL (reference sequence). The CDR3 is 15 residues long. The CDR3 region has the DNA TGTGCCAGCAGCCAGAAGGGGACAGGGCCCTACGAGCAGTACTTC. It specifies CASSQKGTGPYEQYF.

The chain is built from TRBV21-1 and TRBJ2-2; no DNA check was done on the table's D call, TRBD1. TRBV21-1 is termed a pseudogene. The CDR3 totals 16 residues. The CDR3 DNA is TGTGCCAGCAGCACCGGCGGGACAGGGTTAACCGGGGAGCTGTTTTTT. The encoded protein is CASSTGGTGLTGELFF.

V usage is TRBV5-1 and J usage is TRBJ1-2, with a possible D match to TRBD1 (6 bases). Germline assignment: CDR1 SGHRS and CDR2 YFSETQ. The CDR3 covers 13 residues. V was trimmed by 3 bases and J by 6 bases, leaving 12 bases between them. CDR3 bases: TGCGCCAGCAGCTCCCAGGGGTACAATGGCTACACCTTC. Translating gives CASSSQGYNGYTF.

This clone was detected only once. The CDR3 spells CASSLRTGPGGGYTF. CDR3 DNA: TGTGCCAGCAGCCTGAGGACAGGGCCCGGGGGGGGCTACACCTTC. The chain recombines TRBV11-2 with TRBJ1-2; TRBD1 agrees at 8 bases. This CDR3 is 15 amino acids long. V trimming: 5 bases; J trimming: 8 bases; junction bases outside the gene matches: 13. Looked up from germline, CDR1 is SGHAT and CDR2 is FQNNGV.

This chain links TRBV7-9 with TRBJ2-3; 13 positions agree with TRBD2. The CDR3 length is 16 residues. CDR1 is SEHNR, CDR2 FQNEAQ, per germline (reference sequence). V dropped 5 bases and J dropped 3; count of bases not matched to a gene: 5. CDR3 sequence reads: CASSRGTSGETDTQYF. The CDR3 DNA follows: TGTGCCAGCAGCAGGGGGACTAGCGGGGAAACAGATACGCAGTATTTT. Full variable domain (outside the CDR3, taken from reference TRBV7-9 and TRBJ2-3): DTGVSQNPRHKITKRGQNVTFRCDPISEHNRLYWYRQTLGQGPEFLTYFQNEAQLEKSRLLSDRFSAERPKGSFSTLEIQRTEQGDSAMYLCASSRGTSGETDTQYFGPGTRLTVL.

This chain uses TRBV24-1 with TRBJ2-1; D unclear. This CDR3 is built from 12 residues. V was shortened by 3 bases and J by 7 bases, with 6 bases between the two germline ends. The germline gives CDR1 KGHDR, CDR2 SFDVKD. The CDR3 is CATSDRRNEQFF. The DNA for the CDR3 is TGTGCCACCAGTGATCGTAGAAATGAGCAGTTCTTC.

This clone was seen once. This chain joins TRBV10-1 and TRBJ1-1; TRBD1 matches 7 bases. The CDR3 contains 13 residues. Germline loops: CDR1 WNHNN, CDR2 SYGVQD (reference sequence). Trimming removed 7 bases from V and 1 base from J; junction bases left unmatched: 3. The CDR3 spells CASTRGWNTEAFF. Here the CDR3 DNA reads TGCGCCAGCACCAGGGGGTGGAACACTGAAGCTTTCTTT.

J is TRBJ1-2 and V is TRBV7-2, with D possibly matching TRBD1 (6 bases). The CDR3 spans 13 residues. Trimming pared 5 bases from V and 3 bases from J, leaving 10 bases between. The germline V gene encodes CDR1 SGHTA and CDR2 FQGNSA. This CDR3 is CASSRGGDYGYTF. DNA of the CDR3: TGTGCCAGCAGCAGGGGGGGTGACTATGGCTACACCTTC.

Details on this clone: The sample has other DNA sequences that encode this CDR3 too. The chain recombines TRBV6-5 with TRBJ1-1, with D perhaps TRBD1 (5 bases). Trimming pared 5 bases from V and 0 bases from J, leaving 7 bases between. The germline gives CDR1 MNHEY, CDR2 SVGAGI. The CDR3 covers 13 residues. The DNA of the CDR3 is TGTGCCAGCAGTCTGACAGTGAACACTGAAGCTTTCTTT. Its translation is CASSLTVNTEAFF.

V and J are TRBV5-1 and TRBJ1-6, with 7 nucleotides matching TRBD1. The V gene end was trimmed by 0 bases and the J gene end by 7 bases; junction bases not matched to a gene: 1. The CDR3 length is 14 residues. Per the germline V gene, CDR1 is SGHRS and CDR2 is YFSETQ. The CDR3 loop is CASSLGDSNSPLHF. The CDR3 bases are TGCGCCAGCAGCTTGGGGGACAGCAATTCACCCCTCCACTTT.

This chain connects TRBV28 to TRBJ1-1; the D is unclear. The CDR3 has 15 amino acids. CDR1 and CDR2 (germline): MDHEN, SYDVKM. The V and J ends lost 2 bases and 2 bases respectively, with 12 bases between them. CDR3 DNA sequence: TGTGCCAGCAGTTTACTCTATACGGGAAACACTGAAGCTTTCTTT. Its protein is CASSLLYTGNTEAFF.

The CDR3 region has the DNA TGTGCCAGCAGCTTAGCTTCGGGAGCTGGAAACACCATATATTTT. Amino acids: CASSLASGAGNTIYF. This rearrangement joins TRBV7-2 to TRBJ1-3; no clear D gene. CDR1 and CDR2 (germline): SGHTA, FQGNSA. This CDR3 has 15 amino acids. Trimming left V 0 bases short and J 2 bases short, with 8 bases between.